This record concerns one TCR beta chain sequence. Its antigen is as yet unknown. The CDR3 covers 12 residues. V dropped 6 bases and J dropped 6 bases, with 11 bases sitting between them. Bulk TCR libraries were made with methods that had been previously described and with listed TCR primers. TCRdb re-derived calls from the PCR reads in MiXCR, one entry per CDR3 protein. Of over 600,000 distinct CDR3 sequences detected, approximately 20% appear once; the ten largest clones hold 0.7% to 1%. Isolation of naive CD8 T cells was achieved by sorting on a CD8+CD4-CCR7+CD45RA+ phenotype. This record belongs to a study of molecular identifiers for immune sequencing clone quantification. Study findings and constraints: Effector cells kept over 98% of their molecules in clones above 20 RNA copies, while naive cells kept under 1% there.

The sequenced sample consisted of naive CD8+ T cells from blood, with Jurkat cell RNA spiked in. Specified subset: FACS-sorted CD8+CD4-CCR7+CD45RA+ naive T cells. The sequence derives from a human donor in good health. Some libraries in this study had Jurkat cell RNA spiked in. The rearrangement uses TRBV12-3 or TRBV12-4 and TRBJ1-1; possible D gene TRBD1, 5 bases. The CDR3, as DNA: TGTGCCAGCAGCGACGACAGTCCTGAAGCTTTCTTT. It is translated as CASSDDSPEAFF.